This TCR beta chain was sequenced during a study of a mutant IDH1 vaccine in newly diagnosed glioma. On the study more broadly: Most patients had received both radiotherapy and temozolomide, the prior options being radiotherapy, temozolomide, or both. Study-level findings and limits: Across multiple MHC alleles, approximately 93% of patients had vaccine-induced responses. With respect to changes in top peripheral T cell clonotypes, pseudoprogression seemed unrelated.

Note on this clone: Its antigen is still unknown.

Germline CDR1 is SGDLS and CDR2 is YYNGEE. V was cut by 0 bases and J by 2 bases, with 14 bases left in between. CDR3 length: 16 residues. The time point: baseline, week 1 (first vaccination visit). As for treatment: pre-vaccination baseline after standard-of-care therapy. Donors' newly diagnosed IDH1-mutant WHO grade 3 or 4 astrocytomas lacked nuclear ATRX. Clones were sequenced by immunoSEQ multiplex PCR, and TCRdb holds only the in-frame ones, with some missing. Of approximately 92,000 clones in the sample, around 80% are singletons; the top ten hold 7.5%. The receptor comes from a man aged 40-49 years with glioma. V and J are TRBV9 and TRBJ2-5, with D unclear. Source: PBMCs, taken from a glioma patient treated with radiotherapy, temozolomide or both. The CDR3 loop reads CASSVGGVGLQETQYF. The CDR3 nucleotides are TGTGCCAGCAGCGTAGGTGGGGTTGGCTTACAAGAGACCCAGTACTTC.